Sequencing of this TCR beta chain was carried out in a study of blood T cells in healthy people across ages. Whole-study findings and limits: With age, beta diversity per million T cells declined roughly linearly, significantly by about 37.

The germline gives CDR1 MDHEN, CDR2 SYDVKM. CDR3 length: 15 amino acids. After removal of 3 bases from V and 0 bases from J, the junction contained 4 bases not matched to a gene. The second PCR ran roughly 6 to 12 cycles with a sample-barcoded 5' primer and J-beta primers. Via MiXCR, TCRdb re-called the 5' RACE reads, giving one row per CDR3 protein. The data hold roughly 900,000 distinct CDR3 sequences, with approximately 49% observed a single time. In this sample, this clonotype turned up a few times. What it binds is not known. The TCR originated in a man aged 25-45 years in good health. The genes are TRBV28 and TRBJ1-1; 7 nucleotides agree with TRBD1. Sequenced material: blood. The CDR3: CASSFRQGMNTEAFF. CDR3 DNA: TGTGCCAGCAGTTTTCGACAGGGTATGAACACTGAAGCTTTCTTT.